These 20 T cell receptor beta chains were all obtained from the same sample, sequenced in a study of T cells after yellow fever vaccination. TCRdb re-called the 5' RACE reads through MiXCR, storing one row per CDR3 protein. The sample consists of about 320,000 distinct CDR3 sequences, under 15% of them appearing once. The sample in question was CD4+ T cells sorted from PBMCs, obtained 15 days after the yellow fever booster vaccination. Source of these receptors: a man aged 18 to 29 who received the YFV17D yellow fever vaccine.

The chain employs TRBV5-1 and TRBJ1-6, with 7 bases that match TRBD1. CDR3 length equals 17 residues. Per the germline V gene, CDR1 is SGHRS and CDR2 is YFSETQ. Germline trimming cut 4 bases from V and 1 base from J; bases unmatched to any gene: 8. The CDR3 sequence: CASSLGQASSYNSPLHF. The CDR3 DNA reads TGCGCCAGCAGCCTCGGACAGGCGTCGTCCTATAATTCACCCCTCCACTTT. The full variable domain, completed using reference TRBV5-1 and TRBJ1-6, is KAGVTQTPRYLIKTRGQQVTLSCSPISGHRSVSWYQQTPGQGLQFLFEYFSETQRNKGNFPGRFSGRQFSNSRSEMNVSTLELGDSALYLCASSLGQASSYNSPLHFGNGTRLTVT.

This clonotype was detected a few times. The chain uses TRBV20-1 and TRBJ1-1, with D tentatively TRBD1 (6 bases). V was pared by 0 bases and J by 3 bases, with 14 bases between. CDR3 length: 15 amino acids. Per the germline V gene, CDR1 is DFQATT and CDR2 is SNEGSKA (reference sequence). The CDR3 DNA follows: TGCAGTGCTAGAGACCGGGTTAGGGGGGACACTGAAGCTTTCTTT. It codes for CSARDRVRGDTEAFF.

J is TRBJ2-6 and V is TRBV20-1; TRBD2 aligns across 7 bases. Trimming removed 3 bases from V and 0 bases from J; junction bases left unmatched: 5. The CDR3 loop spans 16 amino acids. Looked up from germline, CDR1 is DFQATT and CDR2 is SNEGSKA (reference sequence). The CDR3 DNA follows: TGCAGTGCTAGCAGGAGGGAGGGCTCTGGGGCCAACGTCCTGACTTTC. The encoded protein is CSASRREGSGANVLTF.

The gene calls are TRBV19 and TRBJ2-2; 7 bases are shared with TRBD1. The CDR3 extends over 14 amino acids. In germline, CDR1 is LNHDA, CDR2 SQIVND (reference sequence). J lost 3 bases, V lost 4 bases, and 2 bases had no gene match. The CDR3 is CASSTDRDTGELFF. The DNA of the CDR3 is TGTGCCAGTAGTACCGACAGGGACACCGGGGAGCTGTTTTTT.

The chain employs TRBV28 and TRBJ2-6; D gene uncertain. Germline V gene data show CDR1 as MDHEN and CDR2 as SYDVKM. The CDR3 extends over 15 amino acids. V lost 6 bases and J lost 4, with 13 bases in between. CDR3 bases: TGTGCCAGCAGGGCGCCCCCTGCGGGGGCCAACGTCCTGACTTTC. Its protein product is CASRAPPAGANVLTF.

The sample holds many counts of this clonotype. The chain has TRBV25-1 and TRBJ2-7; TRBD1 matches 11 bases. After removal of 7 bases from V and 5 bases from J, the junction contained 7 bases not matched to a gene. Germline CDR1 and CDR2: MGHDK and SYGVNS. This CDR3 is built from 14 residues. For the CDR3, the DNA is TGTGCCAGCATCGCCGGGACAGGGGGACACGAGCAGTACTTC. Amino acids: CASIAGTGGHEQYF.

V usage is TRBV5-1 and J usage is TRBJ1-1, with TRBD1 matching 9 bases. Trimming removed 4 bases from V and 0 bases from J; junction bases left unmatched: 1. This CDR3 region has 14 residues. The germline CDR1 and CDR2 sequences are SGHRS and YFSETQ. CDR3 in amino acids: CASSRDRVNTEAFF. In nucleotides, the CDR3 is TGCGCCAGCAGCCGGGACAGGGTGAACACTGAAGCTTTCTTT.

This clonotype was detected only a few times. CDR3 in DNA: TGTGCTAGTGGTTTGGCCGAGAATCAGCCCCAGCATTTT. Its protein is CASGLAENQPQHF. The J gene is TRBJ1-5, the V gene TRBV12-5; D gene uncertain. V was clipped by 1 base and J by 4 bases, with 5 bases between them. Germline loops: CDR1 LGHNT, CDR2 FRNRAP. This CDR3 region has 13 residues.

The genes are TRBV7-8 and TRBJ1-5; 7 positions agree with TRBD1. Germline values: CDR1 SGHVS, CDR2 FQNEAQ. J was trimmed by 2 bases and V by 5 bases; bases with no gene match: 6. CDR3 length: 15 residues. This chain's CDR3 is CASSPRDSGNQPQHF. The CDR3 DNA follows: TGTGCCAGCAGCCCCAGGGACAGCGGCAATCAGCCCCAGCATTTT.

This clonotype was detected only a few times. The rearrangement links TRBV9 to TRBJ1-6; 11 bases are a match to TRBD1. This CDR3 region has 16 residues. V gave up 3 bases and J gave up 6 bases; unmatched junction bases: 5. CDR1 SGDLS and CDR2 YYNGEE come from the germline V gene. CDR3 sequence (DNA): TGTGCCAGCAGCGATCGGACAGGGGGCGTTAATTCACCCCTCCACTTT. This gives the protein CASSDRTGGVNSPLHF.

V usage is TRBV5-6 and J usage is TRBJ2-3, with no clear D. The V end lost 0 bases, the J end lost 6 bases, and 11 bases lay between the germline ends. Germline CDR1 reads SGHDT; CDR2 reads YYEEEE. This CDR3 contains 14 residues. Here the CDR3 DNA reads TGTGCCAGCAGCTTGGGTCAAAAATGGGATACGCAGTATTTT. It specifies CASSLGQKWDTQYF.

The CDR3 nucleotides read TGTGCCAGCAGCTCCAGGGGCCAGGCGGAGACCCAGTACTTC. Its translation: CASSSRGQAETQYF. The J gene is TRBJ2-5, the V gene TRBV7-8; D perhaps matches TRBD1 (6 bases). Germline assignment: CDR1 SGHVS and CDR2 FQNEAQ. The CDR3 loop spans 14 amino acids. Trimming pared 4 bases from V and 5 bases from J, leaving 14 bases between.

Here the CDR3 DNA reads TGTGCCAGCACTCAACAACAGGGGCGATACGAGCAGTACTTC. It is translated as CASTQQQGRYEQYF. The chain joins TRBV6-1 to TRBJ2-7; 7 nucleotides line up with TRBD1. Germline V lookup: CDR1 MNHNS, CDR2 SASEGT. The CDR3 loop spans 14 amino acids. V gave up 7 bases and J gave up 4 bases; unmatched junction bases: 10.

This clonotype has a count of ten or more. The rearrangement joins TRBV4-3 to TRBJ2-5; TRBD2 agrees at 7 bases. The V gene's germline CDR1 is LGHNA and CDR2 YSLEER. The V segment lost 4 bases and the J segment 5 bases; nucleotides outside the gene matches: 7. The CDR3 consists of 14 residues. In DNA form, the CDR3 reads TGCGCCAGCAGCCCGTCACTAGCGACCGAGACCCAGTACTTC. It codes for CASSPSLATETQYF.

The V and J genes are TRBV4-1 and TRBJ2-1; the D is unclear. This CDR3 contains 14 residues. The germline CDR1 and CDR2 sequences are MGHRA and YSYEKL. V was cut by 4 bases and J by 6 bases, with 13 bases left in between. The CDR3 coding sequence is TGCGCCAGCAGCCGCCTAGGGCCGGTCAATGAGCAGTTCTTC. Its protein is CASSRLGPVNEQFF.

V gene TRBV6-5 combines with J gene TRBJ2-2, with 8 bases aligning to TRBD1. The CDR3 is made up of 13 amino acids. V lost 11 bases to trimming and J lost 4 bases; unmatched junction nucleotides: 6. Germline CDR1 reads MNHEY; CDR2 reads SVGAGI. In DNA, the CDR3 is TGTGCCGGAAGGACAGGGAGCACCGGGGAGCTGTTTTTT. Translated, it gives CAGRTGSTGELFF.

This clonotype showed up just a few times. V and J are TRBV20-1 and TRBJ2-5; D is uncertain. Germline V lookup: CDR1 DFQATT, CDR2 SNEGSKA (reference sequence). The CDR3 covers 16 residues. V was clipped by 0 bases and J by 5 bases, with 19 bases between them. The CDR3 spells CSARDHSMILGETQYF. The CDR3 DNA follows: TGCAGTGCTAGAGATCACTCGATGATCTTAGGGGAGACCCAGTACTTC.

The chain recombines TRBV5-1 with TRBJ1-4; 10 bases line up with TRBD1. V lost 5 bases to trimming and J lost 8 bases; unmatched junction nucleotides: 6. The CDR3 has 14 amino acids. The germline gives CDR1 SGHRS, CDR2 YFSETQ. The CDR3 DNA follows: TGCGCCAGCAGTACCGGGACAGGGGAAGAAAAACTGTTTTTT. Its translation is CASSTGTGEEKLFF.

This clonotype has just a few counts. CDR3 in amino acids: CASSLVPSLVTNYGYTF. The CDR3, as DNA: TGTGCCAGCAGCTTAGTCCCCTCCCTGGTGACTAACTATGGCTACACCTTC. This chain connects TRBV7-2 to TRBJ1-2; no reliable D call. This CDR3 comprises 17 residues. CDR1 and CDR2 from the germline V gene are SGHTA and FQGNSA. Trimming removed 1 base at V and 0 bases at J, with 15 bases between.

At least ten counts were recorded for this clonotype. The V and J genes are TRBV7-2 and TRBJ2-5; D is uncertain. Trimming removed 4 bases at V and 6 bases at J, with 12 bases between. CDR1 SGHTA and CDR2 FQGNSA come from the germline V gene. CDR3 length: 13 amino acids. In DNA form, the CDR3 reads TGTGCCAGCAGCTGGGAAGGGTGGAAGACCCAGTACTTC. This encodes CASSWEGWKTQYF.